This entry lists 11 T cell receptor beta chains sequenced from one sample in a study of T cells in Graves' hyperthyroidism and ophthalmopathy. Amplified TCR beta CDR3 regions came from RNA transcripts. A set of HTBI primers served as the primers for a first-round RT-PCR of the TCR CDR3. TCRdb analysed the multiplex PCR reads with MiXCR anew, one entry per CDR3 protein. The sample has 620,000 or so distinct CDR3 sequences, roughly 15% seen once; the top ten hold under 15%. The source material was blood. The source of these receptors is a woman between 45 and 60 years old with Graves' ophthalmopathy.

This clonotype has only a few counts. The chain couples TRBV29-1 to TRBJ2-7; D gene unclear. From germline, CDR1 is SQVTM and CDR2 ANQGSEA. The CDR3 totals 13 residues. V dropped 5 bases and J dropped 6 bases, with 17 bases sitting between them. CDR3 residues: CSVRRQGDGEQYF. CDR3 sequence (DNA): TGCAGCGTTCGTCGACAAGGAGATGGCGAGCAGTACTTC.

This clonotype was observed at least ten times. The chain is built from TRBV20-1 and TRBJ1-1; D might be TRBD1 (6 bases). V was pared by 3 bases and J by 0 bases, with 14 bases between. Germline values: CDR1 DFQATT, CDR2 SNEGSKA (reference sequence). The CDR3 runs to 15 residues. CDR3 amino acids: CSASGRGALNTEAFF. The CDR3 DNA reads as TGCAGTGCTAGTGGGAGGGGGGCCCTGAACACTGAAGCTTTCTTT.

This clonotype showed up many times. The chain joins TRBV3-1 to TRBJ2-7; D uncertain. CDR1 LGHDT and CDR2 YNNKEL come from the germline V gene (reference sequence). Between the trimmed V and J ends, which lost 0 bases and 6 bases, there was a span of 12 bases. This CDR3 is built from 14 residues. The DNA for the CDR3 is TGTGCCAGCAGCCAAGATGGGGTTGGAAGCGAGCAGTACTTC. Translated, it gives CASSQDGVGSEQYF.

This clonotype was observed at least ten times. The rearrangement uses TRBV13 and TRBJ1-2, with D hard to call. Trimming stripped 5 bases from V and 4 bases from J, with 11 bases between. Germline values: CDR1 PRHDT, CDR2 FYEKMQ (reference sequence). The CDR3 loop spans 13 amino acids. CDR3 nucleotides: TGTGCCAGCAGCCAAGTGGGCACCTATGGCTACACCTTC. This sequence encodes CASSQVGTYGYTF.

This rearrangement joins TRBV7-6 to TRBJ1-2; D perhaps matches TRBD1 (6 bases). The CDR3 extends over 11 amino acids. Germline values: CDR1 SGHVS, CDR2 FNYEAQ. Trimming left V 10 bases short and J 4 bases short, with 10 bases between. The CDR3 DNA reads as TGTGCCACCTGGGGGCTCTATGGCTACACCTTC. This encodes CATWGLYGYTF.

This clonotype was picked up many times. This chain connects TRBV11-3 to TRBJ1-2; no definite D call. This CDR3 has 17 residues. Germline-derived CDR1 and CDR2 are SGHNT and YENEEA. Trimming shortened V by 4 bases and J by 3 bases, and 21 bases separated the two germline ends. CDR3: CASSSHRDRHKDYGYTF. The CDR3 DNA is TGTGCCAGCAGCTCCCACAGAGACCGCCACAAGGACTATGGCTACACCTTC. The full variable domain, its missing parts supplied by reference TRBV11-3 and TRBJ1-2, is EAGVVQSPRYKIIEKKQPVAFWCNPISGHNTLYWYLQNLGQGPELLIRYENEEAVDDSQLPKDRFSAERLKGVDSTLKIQPAELGDSAVYLCASSSHRDRHKDYGYTFGSGTRLTVV.

Points on this clonotype: A read error is possible here, since a much larger clone lies one base away. This chain links TRBV4-3 with TRBJ2-3; 7 bases align to TRBD1. Germline V CDR1 and CDR2: LGHNA, YSLEER. CDR3 length: 16 amino acids. CDR3 nucleotides: TGCGCCAGCAGCCAAGACGGGACAGCAATCACAGATGCGCAGTATTTT. This gives the protein CASSQDGTAITDAQYF.

This clonotype was counted a few times. J is TRBJ2-7 and V is TRBV5-1, with TRBD1 as a possible D gene (5 bases). The CDR3 totals 16 residues. Per the germline V gene, CDR1 is SGHRS and CDR2 is YFSETQ. V gave up 8 bases and J gave up 1 base, with 22 bases separating them. CDR3 residues: CASSHWQGTGSYEQYF. For the CDR3, the DNA is TGCGCCAGTTCCCACTGGCAGGGAACTGGGTCCTACGAGCAGTACTTC.

This clonotype has at least ten counts. This chain joins TRBV7-9 and TRBJ2-7; D may be TRBD1 (6 bases). Deletions cut 4 bases from V and 3 bases from J, with 22 bases between. The CDR3 has 17 residues. Per the germline V gene, CDR1 is SEHNR and CDR2 is FQNEAQ (reference sequence). The CDR3 DNA is TGTGCCAGCAGCTCCCCCCCGGGACACCGAAACCACTACGAGCAGTACTTC. This encodes CASSSPPGHRNHYEQYF.

The CDR3: CASSSGEGGYTF. The CDR3 DNA reads as TGTGCCAGCAGTTCAGGGGAAGGGGGCTACACCTTC. The rearrangement uses TRBV7-6 and TRBJ1-2; TRBD1 is a possible D gene (6 bases). The CDR3 contains 12 residues. The ends were cut back, 6 bases at V and 8 bases at J, with 13 bases in the middle. Germline V lookup: CDR1 SGHVS, CDR2 FNYEAQ. The entire variable domain, with the rest obtained from reference TRBV7-6 and TRBJ1-2, is as follows: GAGVSQSPRYKVTKRGQDVALRCDPISGHVSLYWYRQALGQGPEFLTYFNYEAQQDKSGLPNDRFSAERPEGSISTLTIQRTEQRDSAMYRCASSSGEGGYTFGSGTRLTVV.

In its sample, this clonotype was seen a few times. The chain links TRBV5-1 to TRBJ2-7; the D gene is possibly TRBD1 (6 bases). The germline gives CDR1 SGHRS, CDR2 YFSETQ. This CDR3 is 14 amino acids long. Trimming left V 1 base short and J 3 bases short, with 11 bases between. CDR3 in amino acids: CASSLTGYGYEQYF. The CDR3 bases are TGCGCCAGCAGCTTGACAGGGTATGGCTACGAGCAGTACTTC.